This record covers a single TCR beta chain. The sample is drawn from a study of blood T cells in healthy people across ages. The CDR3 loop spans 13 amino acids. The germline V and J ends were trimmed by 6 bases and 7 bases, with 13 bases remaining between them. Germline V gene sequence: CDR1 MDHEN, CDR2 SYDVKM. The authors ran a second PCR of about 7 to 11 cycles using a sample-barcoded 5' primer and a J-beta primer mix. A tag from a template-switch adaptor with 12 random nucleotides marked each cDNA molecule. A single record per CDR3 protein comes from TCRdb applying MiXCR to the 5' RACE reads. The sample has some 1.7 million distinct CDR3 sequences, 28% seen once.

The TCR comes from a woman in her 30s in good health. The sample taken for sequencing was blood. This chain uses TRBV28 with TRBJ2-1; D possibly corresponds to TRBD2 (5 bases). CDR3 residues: CASSSGTWNEQFF. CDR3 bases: TGTGCCAGCAGCTCGGGAACCTGGAATGAGCAGTTCTTC.